What follows are 15 T cell receptor beta chains derived from one specimen sequenced in a study of blood T cell repertoires in COVID-19. Repertoires were generated with immunoSEQ multiplex PCR, while TCRdb's copy carries only in-frame clones and drops some. The repertoire includes over 120,000 clones, 80% of them detected once, and 3.5% sits in the top ten. The source material was peripheral blood. The source is a man between 65 and 80 years old who had recovered from COVID-19.

This clone was recorded at least ten times. The chain recombines TRBV5-1 with TRBJ1-6; D gene ambiguous. V was pared by 2 bases and J by 8 bases, with 14 bases between. This CDR3 is built from 15 residues. CDR1 is SGHRS and CDR2 is YFSETQ in the germline V gene. For the CDR3, the DNA is TGCGCCAGCAGCTTTTCAGGCCCTGCCTATTCACCCCTCCACTTT. The encoded protein is CASSFSGPAYSPLHF.

The genes are TRBV21-1 and TRBJ1-2; TRBD1, the table's D call, lacks a check against the DNA. TRBV21-1 is given as a pseudogene. This CDR3 comprises 15 residues. DNA for the CDR3: TGTGCCAGCAGCAAAAGGGACACCCAGAACTATGGCTACACCTTC. Translation gives CASSKRDTQNYGYTF.

The J gene is TRBJ2-3, the V gene TRBV15; the match to TRBD2 covers 8 bases. V gave up 0 bases and J gave up 0 bases; unmatched junction bases: 14. CDR3 length: 20 residues. The germline gives CDR1 LNHNV, CDR2 YYDKDF (reference sequence). The chain's CDR3 is CATSRDLRGLAGTSTDTQYF. DNA for the CDR3: TGTGCCACCAGCAGAGACTTGCGGGGGCTAGCGGGTACTAGCACAGATACGCAGTATTTT.

The chain joins TRBV10-1 to TRBJ2-3; 14 nucleotides align to TRBD2. The V and J ends lost 3 bases and 3 bases, in that order; junction bases with no gene match: 2. CDR3 length: 16 residues. Germline loops: CDR1 WNHNN, CDR2 SYGVQD (reference sequence). The chain's CDR3 is CASSDRTSGRTDTQYF. The CDR3 DNA follows: TGCGCCAGCAGTGACCGGACTAGCGGGAGGACAGATACGCAGTATTTT.

The gene calls are TRBV3-1 (or the pseudogene TRBV3-2) and TRBJ2-6, with 12 bases matching TRBD2. The CDR3 consists of 18 residues. V was pared by 1 base and J by 2 bases, with 3 bases of the junction left unmatched. Germline V CDR1 and CDR2: LGHDT, YNNKEL (reference sequence). The CDR3 nucleotides read TGTGCCAGCAGCCAAGGACTAGCGGGAGCAGCTGGGGCCAACGTCCTGACTTTC. Translated, it gives CASSQGLAGAAGANVLTF.

The chain carries TRBV27 and TRBJ2-7; 7 bases are shared with TRBD1. CDR1 and CDR2 from the germline V gene are MNHEY and SMNVEV (reference sequence). With V trimmed by 8 bases and J by 3 bases, 10 bases remained unmatched. There are 14 residues in the CDR3. The CDR3 DNA sequence: TGTGCCAGCGGCTCGACAGGGCTTGGCTACGAGCAGTACTTC. It is translated as CASGSTGLGYEQYF.

This clone was seen once. V and J are TRBV19 and TRBJ2-1, with 11 bases fitting TRBD2. Germline V gene data show CDR1 as LNHDA and CDR2 as SQIVND (reference sequence). The CDR3 extends over 15 amino acids. With V trimmed by 6 bases and J by 7 bases, 8 bases remained unmatched. CDR3 DNA sequence: TGTGCCAGTAGCCGAACTAGCGGGAGTGAGAATGAGCAGTTCTTC. Translated: CASSRTSGSENEQFF.

The rearrangement links TRBV7-6 to TRBJ1-6; D remains ambiguous. Germline CDR1 SGHVS, CDR2 FNYEAQ. The CDR3 is 10 amino acids. The ends were cut back, 4 bases at V and 14 bases at J, with 6 bases in the middle. The CDR3 DNA sequence: TGTGCCAGCAGCTCTCTAACCCTCCACTTT. Its protein is CASSSLTLHF.

The chain uses TRBV18 and TRBJ1-3; perhaps TRBD1 as D (5 bases). In germline, CDR1 is KGHSH, CDR2 LQKENI. V was pared by 5 bases and J by 3 bases, with 20 bases between. The CDR3 is 17 residues long. DNA for the CDR3: TGTGCCAGCTCATCACGGGACGGGGGGTTCGATGGAAACACCATATATTTT. Protein: CASSSRDGGFDGNTIYF.

V gene TRBV30 combines with J gene TRBJ2-3; 8 bases fit TRBD2. The CDR3 totals 15 residues. The germline V gene encodes CDR1 GTSNPN and CDR2 SVGIG (reference sequence). The J segment lost 2 bases and the V segment lost 3 bases, leaving 7 bases of the junction unmatched. The CDR3 is CAWSLAGSFTDTQYF. The CDR3 region has the DNA TGTGCCTGGAGCTTAGCGGGATCCTTCACAGATACGCAGTATTTT. Based on the CDR3 plus reference TRBV30 and TRBJ2-3, the full variable domain is SQTIHQWPATLVQPVGSPLSLECTVEGTSNPNLYWYRQAAGRGLQLLFYSVGIGQISSEVPQNLSASRPQDRQFILSSKKLLLSDSGFYLCAWSLAGSFTDTQYFGPGTRLTVL.

V and J are TRBV6-1 and TRBJ2-1, with 8 bases that match TRBD2. This CDR3 has 18 residues. Germline V lookup: CDR1 MNHNS, CDR2 SASEGT. V gave up 3 bases and J gave up 9 bases; unmatched junction bases: 19. The CDR3 here is CASSDTLGSSGTRSEQFF. For the CDR3, the DNA is TGTGCCAGCAGTGACACCCTCGGGAGTAGCGGGACACGGAGTGAGCAGTTCTTC.

This chain links TRBV5-1 with TRBJ2-2, with D perhaps TRBD1 (7 bases). CDR1 SGHRS and CDR2 YFSETQ come from the germline V gene. V lost 6 bases and J 5 bases, leaving 17 bases between the germline ends. CDR3 length: 15 amino acids. CDR3 nucleotides: TGCGCCAGCAAGGCGCAGGGGGGTCCAACCGGGGAGCTGTTTTTT. It translates to CASKAQGGPTGELFF.

V usage is TRBV7-6 and J usage is TRBJ2-1; maybe TRBD2 (5 bases). V lost 6 bases to trimming and J lost 4 bases, with 13 bases between them. This CDR3 region has 14 residues. Germline V gene sequence: CDR1 SGHVS, CDR2 FNYEAQ. This CDR3 reads CASSRVGSYNEQFF. CDR3 DNA: TGTGCCAGCAGTCGGGTGGGGAGTTACAATGAGCAGTTCTTC. The variable domain in full, with the rest retrieved from reference TRBV7-6 and TRBJ2-1, is GAGVSQSPRYKVTKRGQDVALRCDPISGHVSLYWYRQALGQGPEFLTYFNYEAQQDKSGLPNDRFSAERPEGSISTLTIQRTEQRDSAMYRCASSRVGSYNEQFFGPGTRLTVL.

The chain carries TRBV15 and TRBJ2-5; tentatively, D is TRBD2 (6 bases). Per the germline V gene, CDR1 is LNHNV and CDR2 is YYDKDF (reference sequence). Trimming took off 5 bases at V and 5 bases at J, with 12 bases between the two ends. There are 13 residues in the CDR3. As DNA, the CDR3 is TGTGCCACCAGCCAACCGGGGGAGGAGACCCAGTACTTC. It translates to CATSQPGEETQYF.

The rearrangement joins TRBV7-9 to TRBJ2-1; 9 bases align to TRBD1. From germline, CDR1 is SEHNR and CDR2 FQNEAQ (reference sequence). This CDR3 comprises 13 residues. V shed 5 bases and J 9 bases; nucleotides not matched to a gene: 5. Here the CDR3 DNA reads TGTGCCAGCAGCGCACAGGGGGCTGGTGAGCAGTTCTTC. Amino acid sequence: CASSAQGAGEQFF.